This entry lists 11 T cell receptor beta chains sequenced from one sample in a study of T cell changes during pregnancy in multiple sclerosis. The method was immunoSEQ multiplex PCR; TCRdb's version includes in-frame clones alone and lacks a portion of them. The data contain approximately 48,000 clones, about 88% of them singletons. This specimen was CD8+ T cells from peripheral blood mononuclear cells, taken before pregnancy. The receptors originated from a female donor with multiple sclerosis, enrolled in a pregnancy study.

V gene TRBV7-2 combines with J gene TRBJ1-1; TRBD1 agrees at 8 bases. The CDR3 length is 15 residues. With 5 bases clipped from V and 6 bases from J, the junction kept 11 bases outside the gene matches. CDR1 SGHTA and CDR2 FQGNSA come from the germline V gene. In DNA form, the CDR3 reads TGTGCCAGCAGCACACCGACAGGGGTCCTTGCTGAAGCTTTCTTT. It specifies CASSTPTGVLAEAFF.

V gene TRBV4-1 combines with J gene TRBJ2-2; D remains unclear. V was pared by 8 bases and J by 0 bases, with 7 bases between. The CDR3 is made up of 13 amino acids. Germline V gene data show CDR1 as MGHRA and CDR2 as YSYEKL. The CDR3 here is CASGLANTGELFF. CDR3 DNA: TGCGCCAGCGGTCTAGCGAACACCGGGGAGCTGTTTTTT.

CDR3 nucleotide sequence: TGCGCCAGCAGCCAAGAAGGGGGCCTCACAGATACGCAGTATTTT. This gives the protein CASSQEGGLTDTQYF. V gene TRBV4-1 combines with J gene TRBJ2-3, with 7 bases fitting TRBD1. The CDR3 contains 15 residues. V dropped 0 bases and J dropped 2; count of bases not matched to a gene: 2. Germline loops: CDR1 MGHRA, CDR2 YSYEKL.

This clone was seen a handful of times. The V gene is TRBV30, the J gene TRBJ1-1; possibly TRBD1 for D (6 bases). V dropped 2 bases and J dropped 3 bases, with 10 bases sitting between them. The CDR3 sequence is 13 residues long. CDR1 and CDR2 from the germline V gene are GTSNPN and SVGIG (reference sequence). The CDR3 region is CAWSTGKYTEAFF. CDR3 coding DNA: TGTGCCTGGAGTACAGGGAAATACACTGAAGCTTTCTTT.

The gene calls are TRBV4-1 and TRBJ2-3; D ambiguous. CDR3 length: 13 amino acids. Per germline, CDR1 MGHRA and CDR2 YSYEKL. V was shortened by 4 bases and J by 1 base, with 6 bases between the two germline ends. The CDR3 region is CASSLLGTDTQYF. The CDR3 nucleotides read TGCGCCAGCAGCCTACTCGGCACAGATACGCAGTATTTT.

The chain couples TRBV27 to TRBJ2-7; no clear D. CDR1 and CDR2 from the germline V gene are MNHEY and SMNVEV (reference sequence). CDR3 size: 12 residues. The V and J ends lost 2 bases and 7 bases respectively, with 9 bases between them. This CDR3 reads CASSLAFGEQYF. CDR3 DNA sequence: TGTGCCAGCAGTTTAGCTTTCGGGGAGCAGTACTTC.

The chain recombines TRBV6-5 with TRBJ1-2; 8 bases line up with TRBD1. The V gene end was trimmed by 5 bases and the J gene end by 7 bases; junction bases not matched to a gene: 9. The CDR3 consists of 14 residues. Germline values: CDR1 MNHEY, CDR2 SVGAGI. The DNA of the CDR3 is TGTGCCAGCAGTCAACGACAGGGGAGAGGTGGCTACACCTTC. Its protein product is CASSQRQGRGGYTF.

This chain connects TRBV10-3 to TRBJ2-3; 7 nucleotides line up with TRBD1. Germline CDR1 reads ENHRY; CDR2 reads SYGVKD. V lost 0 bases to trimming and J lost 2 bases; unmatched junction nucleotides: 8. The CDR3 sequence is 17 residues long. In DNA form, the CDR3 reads TGTGCCATCAGTGAGTCGGTTATGGGACAGCTCACAGATACGCAGTATTTT. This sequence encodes CAISESVMGQLTDTQYF.

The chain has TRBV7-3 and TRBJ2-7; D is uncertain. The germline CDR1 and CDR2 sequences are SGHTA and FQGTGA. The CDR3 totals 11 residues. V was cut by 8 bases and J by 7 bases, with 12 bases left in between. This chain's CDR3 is CASLRGGEQYF. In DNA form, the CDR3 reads TGTGCCAGCCTTCGAGGTGGGGAGCAGTACTTC.

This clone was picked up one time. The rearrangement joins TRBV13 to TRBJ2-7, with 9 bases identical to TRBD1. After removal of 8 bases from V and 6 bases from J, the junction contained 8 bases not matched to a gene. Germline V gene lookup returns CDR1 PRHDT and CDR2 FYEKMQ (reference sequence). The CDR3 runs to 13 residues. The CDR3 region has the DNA TGTGCCAGCCGGGACAGGGATGCTGGCGAGCAGTACTTC. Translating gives CASRDRDAGEQYF.

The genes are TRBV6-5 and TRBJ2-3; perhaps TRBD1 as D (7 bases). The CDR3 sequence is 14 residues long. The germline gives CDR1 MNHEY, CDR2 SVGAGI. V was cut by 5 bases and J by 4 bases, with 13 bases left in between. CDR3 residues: CASSSDREADTQYF. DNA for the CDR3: TGTGCCAGCAGTAGTGACAGGGAGGCAGATACGCAGTATTTT.